This entry lists 16 T cell receptor beta chains sequenced from one sample in a study of CD8+ T cells in alopecia areata. Sequencing relied on a cDNA template that was reverse transcribed from extracted RNA. Repertoires were generated with immunoSEQ multiplex PCR, while TCRdb's copy carries only in-frame clones and drops some. The sample lists about 180,000 clones, roughly 63% occurring once. The source was CD4+ T cells sorted from blood, collected at week 0. These receptors all come from a human donor with alopecia areata.

The chain links TRBV20-1 to TRBJ2-5, with D uncertain. The CDR3 length is 11 residues. V was trimmed by 6 bases and J by 3 bases, leaving 8 bases between them. Germline V gene lookup returns CDR1 DFQATT and CDR2 SNEGSKA (reference sequence). The CDR3 is CSATTKETQYF. The CDR3 DNA is TGCAGTGCCACAACAAAAGAGACCCAGTACTTC.

J is TRBJ2-5 and V is TRBV29-1, with D unresolved. The CDR3 totals 13 residues. Looked up from germline, CDR1 is SQVTM and CDR2 is ANQGSEA. V lost 1 base and J lost 5, with 11 bases in between. The CDR3 loop reads CSVEAPQAETQYF. The CDR3 region has the DNA TGCAGCGTTGAAGCGCCCCAGGCGGAGACCCAGTACTTC.

A few counts support this clone. V usage is TRBV11-1 and J usage is TRBJ2-1, with D uncertain. The V and J ends lost 4 bases and 6 bases respectively, with 7 bases between them. The CDR3 contains 12 residues. Per germline, CDR1 SGHAT and CDR2 FQDESV (reference sequence). CDR3 region: CASSSAPNEQFF. The DNA of the CDR3 is TGTGCCAGCAGCTCCGCTCCCAATGAGCAGTTCTTC.

This clone has just a few counts. The J gene is TRBJ2-2, the V gene TRBV6-5; D is perhaps TRBD2 (6 bases). The CDR3 is made up of 15 amino acids. Germline CDR1 reads MNHEY; CDR2 reads SVGAGI. V lost 2 bases and J lost 7, with 14 bases in between. This CDR3 reads CASSYTGRRDGELFF. The CDR3 DNA reads as TGTGCCAGCAGTTACACGGGACGGAGGGACGGGGAGCTGTTTTTT.

The table lists this clone with a few counts. The chain is built from TRBV2 and TRBJ2-7, with D tentatively TRBD1 or TRBD2 (5 bases each). The CDR3 covers 14 residues. The germline V gene encodes CDR1 SNHLY and CDR2 FYNNEI. V dropped 10 bases and J dropped 7 bases, with 23 bases sitting between them. CDR3 protein: CANKRGGILGEQYF. CDR3 in DNA: TGTGCCAACAAACGGGGCGGAATTCTAGGAGAGCAGTACTTC. Variable domain in full (rest from reference TRBV2 and TRBJ2-7): EPEVTQTPSHQVTQMGQEVILRCVPISNHLYFYWYRQILGQKVEFLVSFYNNEISEKSEIFDDQFSVERPDGSNFTLKIRSTKLEDSAMYFCANKRGGILGEQYFGPGTRLTVT.

CDR3 coding DNA: TGTGCCTTCACTAACGGGGGGACAGGGCGGGAAGCTTTCTTT. It translates to CAFTNGGTGREAFF. The rearrangement joins TRBV30 to TRBJ1-1, with 9 bases fitting TRBD1. Germline CDR1 and CDR2: GTSNPN and SVGIG (reference sequence). The CDR3 extends over 14 amino acids. V lost 7 bases to trimming and J lost 8 bases; unmatched junction nucleotides: 14.

This sequence joins TRBV30 and TRBJ1-1; no firm D call. V was cut by 2 bases and J by 6 bases, with 10 bases left in between. Germline CDR1 and CDR2: GTSNPN and SVGIG (reference sequence). The CDR3 runs 12 residues. The CDR3 DNA follows: TGTGCCTGGAGTCCTGGGTGGGCTGAAGCTTTCTTT. This codes for CAWSPGWAEAFF.

This clone has a count of ten or more. The chain combines TRBV7-9 with TRBJ2-7; D remains ambiguous. The CDR3 runs to 14 residues. The germline gives CDR1 SEHNR, CDR2 FQNEAQ (reference sequence). The V gene lost 5 bases and the J gene lost 6 bases, with 17 bases spanning the gap. The CDR3 bases are TGTGCCAGCAGCGACAATAGAGCTTCCGGCGAGCAGTACTTC. This codes for CASSDNRASGEQYF.

This rearrangement joins TRBV10-3 to TRBJ1-1; possibly TRBD1 for D (6 bases). The CDR3 extends over 12 amino acids. V lost 4 bases to trimming and J lost 3 bases, with 6 bases between them. The germline V gene has CDR1 ENHRY and CDR2 SYGVKD. CDR3 DNA: TGTGCCATCAGTGGGACAGACACTGAAGCTTTCTTT. It translates to CAISGTDTEAFF.

Concerning this clone: Other DNA sequences in this sample translate to the same CDR3. V usage is TRBV29-1 and J usage is TRBJ1-1, with D tentatively TRBD1 (5 bases). Trimming removed 6 bases at V and 0 bases at J, with 11 bases between. There are 13 residues in the CDR3. In germline, CDR1 is SQVTM, CDR2 ANQGSEA. The CDR3 DNA follows: TGCAGCGTCTCACAGGTTCTGAACACTGAAGCTTTCTTT. This translates into CSVSQVLNTEAFF.

This clone has only a few counts. The chain couples TRBV30 to TRBJ2-5, with D maybe TRBD1 (5 bases). V was pared by 2 bases and J by 6 bases, with 16 bases between. The germline V gene has CDR1 GTSNPN and CDR2 SVGIG (reference sequence). This CDR3 region has 14 residues. The CDR3 loop reads CAWSPAGMGKTQYF. DNA for the CDR3: TGTGCCTGGAGTCCAGCAGGGATGGGAAAGACCCAGTACTTC.

This chain uses TRBV10-3 with TRBJ2-1, with no clear D. There are 15 residues in the CDR3. Germline CDR1 is ENHRY and CDR2 is SYGVKD. Between the trimmed V and J ends, which lost 0 bases and 8 bases, there was a span of 14 bases. The CDR3: CAISESGSRLYEQFF. In DNA, the CDR3 is TGTGCCATCAGTGAGTCGGGATCCCGGTTATATGAGCAGTTCTTC.

The chain recombines TRBV2 with TRBJ2-1; D remains unclear. CDR1 is SNHLY and CDR2 is FYNNEI in the germline V gene. Trimming cost V 8 bases and J 2 bases, with 4 bases left between them. This CDR3 is 11 amino acids long. CDR3 residues: CASSAYNEQFF. The CDR3 nucleotides read TGTGCCAGCTCCGCCTACAATGAGCAGTTCTTC. Based on the CDR3 plus reference TRBV2 and TRBJ2-1, the full variable domain is EPEVTQTPSHQVTQMGQEVILRCVPISNHLYFYWYRQILGQKVEFLVSFYNNEISEKSEIFDDQFSVERPDGSNFTLKIRSTKLEDSAMYFCASSAYNEQFFGPGTRLTVL.

This clone was recorded only once. This chain links TRBV29-1 with TRBJ2-5, with D maybe TRBD1 (6 bases). Deletions cut 2 bases from V and 7 bases from J, with 14 bases between. The CDR3 is made up of 13 amino acids. Germline V gene data show CDR1 as SQVTM and CDR2 as ANQGSEA. DNA of the CDR3: TGCAGCGTTGAACCTCAGGGGAAGGGGACCCAGTACTTC. This codes for CSVEPQGKGTQYF.

This chain joins TRBV29-1 and TRBJ2-3, with a possible D match to TRBD1 (6 bases). CDR3 length equals 13 residues. The V end was cut by 4 bases, the J end by 2 bases, with 10 bases between. The germline CDR1 and CDR2 sequences are SQVTM and ANQGSEA. The CDR3 region has the DNA TGCAGCGTTGCTTTGGGGGCCACAGATACGCAGTATTTT. Amino acid sequence: CSVALGATDTQYF.

The rearrangement uses TRBV5-1 and TRBJ2-1; TRBD2 matches at 7 bases. There are 11 residues in the CDR3. V shed 4 bases, J shed 9 bases, and the junction held 1 base outside the gene matches. CDR1 SGHRS and CDR2 YFSETQ come from the germline V gene. The CDR3 nucleotides are TGCGCCAGCAGCCCGGGGGGTGAGCAGTTCTTC. This translates into CASSPGGEQFF.